One and the same sample provided the 10 T cell receptor beta chains below, sequenced in a study of low-dose radiotherapy and immunotherapy resistance in tumors (dated by TCRdb to between 2021 and 2023). The time point label, read with the paper, signifies: before trial treatment. This sample was sequenced with an Illumina MiniSeq. TCRs were amplified for around 20 PCR cycles with Phusion, using a constant-region primer paired with the adapter attached to the V primers. Using fastp at Q25 and MiXCR, TCRdb reprocessed the public reads and kept productive beta chains. Duplicate CDR3 protein sequences are folded into a single record with the most common DNA and genes. Within this sample are tens of thousands of distinct CDR3 sequences, with 12% of them counted one time only. Jointly, the top ten make up 6.2% of the sample. The sequences come from PBMCs, collected before treatment. The receptors stem from a female donor with ovarian cancer.

This clonotype was seen ten or more times. V and J are TRBV3-1 and TRBJ2-7; D unresolved. Germline lookup yields CDR1 LGHDT and CDR2 YNNKEL (reference sequence). The CDR3 covers 12 residues. Trimming removed 2 bases at V and 6 bases at J, with 8 bases between. As DNA, the CDR3 is TGTGCCAGCAGCCAAAGACCGGGCGAGCAGTACTTC. It yields the protein CASSQRPGEQYF.

This clonotype was counted many times. V and J are TRBV21-1 and TRBJ2-3; the D call of TRBD1 is as the table states it, not checked on the DNA. TRBV21-1 counts as a pseudogene. This CDR3 region has 14 residues. This CDR3 is CASSKWPGADTQYF. The CDR3 region has the DNA TGTGCCAGCAGCAAATGGCCGGGAGCAGATACGCAGTATTTT.

The table lists this clonotype with many counts. The V and J genes are TRBV28 and TRBJ2-1, with 7 bases aligning to TRBD1. Germline CDR1 is MDHEN and CDR2 is SYDVKM. V lost 5 bases to trimming and J lost 6 bases; unmatched junction nucleotides: 10. The CDR3 loop spans 15 amino acids. In nucleotides, the CDR3 is TGTGCCAGCAGTCCGGGACAGATAGGGAGCAATGAGCAGTTCTTC. Its protein is CASSPGQIGSNEQFF.

This clonotype appeared many times. The CDR3, as DNA: TGTGCCAGCAGCCAAGTCGCGCTAGCCAAAAACATTCAGTACTTC. Protein product: CASSQVALAKNIQYF. V gene TRBV3-1 combines with J gene TRBJ2-4; D is unclear. CDR3 length equals 15 residues. Germline CDR1 and CDR2: LGHDT and YNNKEL (reference sequence). V lost 1 base to trimming and J lost 0 bases, with 7 bases between them.

There are a few counts of this clonotype. V and J are TRBV4-3 and TRBJ1-2; D call uncertain. The V end lost 1 base, the J end lost 5 bases, and 2 bases lay between the germline ends. CDR1 is LGHNA, CDR2 YSLEER, per germline. CDR3 length: 11 amino acids. The chain's CDR3 is CASSQVYGYTF. The CDR3, as DNA: TGCGCCAGCAGCCAAGTATATGGCTACACCTTC.

There are many counts of this clonotype. V usage is TRBV30 and J usage is TRBJ2-1; 8 bases map to TRBD2. Germline CDR1 reads GTSNPN; CDR2 reads SVGIG (reference sequence). Losses at the gene ends were 3 bases for V and 7 bases for J; bases not matched to a gene: 8. The CDR3 consists of 14 residues. The CDR3 bases are TGTGCCTGGAGGTGGGGGACTAGGCGTAATGAGCAGTTCTTC. It codes for CAWRWGTRRNEQFF. Based on the CDR3 plus reference TRBV30 and TRBJ2-1, the full variable domain is SQTIHQWPATLVQPVGSPLSLECTVEGTSNPNLYWYRQAAGRGLQLLFYSVGIGQISSEVPQNLSASRPQDRQFILSSKKLLLSDSGFYLCAWRWGTRRNEQFFGPGTRLTVL.

This clonotype was recorded many times. This sequence joins TRBV6-8 and TRBJ1-6; TRBD1 matches at 9 bases. CDR3 length equals 12 residues. Germline V gives CDR1 MNHGY, CDR2 SAAAGT. The CDR3 DNA follows: TGTGCAGCTGGGACAGGGAATTCACCCCTCCACTTT. Translation: CAAGTGNSPLHF.

This clonotype was detected many times. This rearrangement joins TRBV5-1 to TRBJ1-1; D gene uncertain. The CDR3 runs 12 residues. Trimming pared 7 bases from V and 4 bases from J, leaving 11 bases between. Germline V lookup: CDR1 SGHRS, CDR2 YFSETQ. This CDR3 reads CASEDPGTEAFF. The CDR3 DNA is TGCGCCAGCGAAGACCCGGGCACTGAAGCTTTCTTT.

This clonotype was seen at least ten times. V gene TRBV2 combines with J gene TRBJ1-4; a weak D match, TRBD1 (6 bases). Trimming stripped 7 bases from V and 0 bases from J, with 9 bases between. CDR3 length: 14 residues. Per the germline V gene, CDR1 is SNHLY and CDR2 is FYNNEI. CDR3 sequence reads: CASIGQTTNEKLFF. CDR3 bases: TGTGCCAGCATCGGACAGACAACTAATGAAAAACTGTTTTTT.

Many counts were recorded for this clonotype. The V call is TRBV2, the J call TRBJ2-7; 12 positions match TRBD2. Looked up from germline, CDR1 is SNHLY and CDR2 is FYNNEI. The CDR3 covers 15 residues. V lost 2 bases, J lost 6 bases, and 5 bases stayed unmatched. In DNA form, the CDR3 reads TGTGCCAGCAGTGAACTAGCGGGGGGGCCGAGCGAGCAGTACTTC. Its translation is CASSELAGGPSEQYF.